These 5 T cell receptor beta chains were sequenced from one sample in a study of T cell clones after liver transplantation. Only in-frame clones appear in the TCRdb table, and some are missing; sequencing was by immunoSEQ multiplex PCR. This sample has about 68,000 clones, with over 90% found just once. The sample was CD4+ T cells from blood, taken 25 months after liver transplant. Source of these receptors: a human patient who received a liver transplant. The graft donor may have given rise to some T cells.

The chain uses TRBV27 and TRBJ2-5; 8 bases align to TRBD1. The CDR3 spans 15 residues. Germline CDR1 MNHEY, CDR2 SMNVEV (reference sequence). The ends lost 9 bases at V and 4 bases at J; junction bases unmatched: 13. CDR3 residues: CASRRGPSVRETQYF. In DNA, the CDR3 is TGTGCCAGTCGCAGGGGGCCCTCCGTCCGAGAGACCCAGTACTTC.

This chain uses TRBV28 with TRBJ1-2; 9 bases align to TRBD1. CDR3 length: 15 residues. J lost 2 bases, V lost 5 bases, and 6 bases had no gene match. The germline gives CDR1 MDHEN, CDR2 SYDVKM. CDR3 bases: TGTGCCAGCAGTCTACTCGGGACAGGGAACTATGGCTACACCTTC. It specifies CASSLLGTGNYGYTF.

The V and J genes are TRBV2 and TRBJ2-3; 14 bases line up with TRBD2. CDR3 size: 17 residues. Trimming cost V 4 bases and J 5 bases; bases outside gene matches: 8. CDR1 is SNHLY, CDR2 FYNNEI, per germline. The CDR3 protein is CASSVTGLAGAGDTQYF. The CDR3 bases are TGTGCCAGCAGTGTAACGGGACTAGCGGGAGCTGGAGATACGCAGTATTTT.

This clone was found once. The J gene is TRBJ2-5, the V gene TRBV5-1; 10 positions match TRBD1. Germline loops: CDR1 SGHRS, CDR2 YFSETQ. The CDR3 consists of 15 residues. J gave up 5 bases and V 2 bases, and 6 bases lay outside the gene matches. As DNA, the CDR3 is TGCGCCAGCAGCTTTATGGGGACAGGGGTTGAGACCCAGTACTTC. Its protein is CASSFMGTGVETQYF.

This chain connects TRBV7-2 to TRBJ2-7; D possibly corresponds to TRBD1 (6 bases). Trimming stripped 4 bases from V and 6 bases from J, with 13 bases between. This CDR3 comprises 13 residues. In germline, CDR1 is SGHTA, CDR2 FQGNSA. The CDR3 DNA reads TGTGCCAGCAGCTCCTTCACAGGGTTCGAGCAGTACTTC. Translating it yields CASSSFTGFEQYF.